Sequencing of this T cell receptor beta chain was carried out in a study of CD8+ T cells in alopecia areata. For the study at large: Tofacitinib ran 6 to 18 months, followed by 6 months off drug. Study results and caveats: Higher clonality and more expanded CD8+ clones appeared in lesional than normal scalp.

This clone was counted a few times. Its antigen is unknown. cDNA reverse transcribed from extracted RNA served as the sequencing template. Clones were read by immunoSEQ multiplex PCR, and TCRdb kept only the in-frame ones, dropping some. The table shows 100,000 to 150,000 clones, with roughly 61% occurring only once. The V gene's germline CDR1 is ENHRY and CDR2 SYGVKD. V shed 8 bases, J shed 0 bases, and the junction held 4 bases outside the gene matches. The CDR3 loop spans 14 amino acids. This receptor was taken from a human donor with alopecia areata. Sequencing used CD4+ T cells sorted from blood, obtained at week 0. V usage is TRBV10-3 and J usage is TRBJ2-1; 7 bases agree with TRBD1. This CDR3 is CAISQGSSYNEQFF. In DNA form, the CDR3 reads TGTGCCATCTCACAGGGGAGCTCCTACAATGAGCAGTTCTTC.